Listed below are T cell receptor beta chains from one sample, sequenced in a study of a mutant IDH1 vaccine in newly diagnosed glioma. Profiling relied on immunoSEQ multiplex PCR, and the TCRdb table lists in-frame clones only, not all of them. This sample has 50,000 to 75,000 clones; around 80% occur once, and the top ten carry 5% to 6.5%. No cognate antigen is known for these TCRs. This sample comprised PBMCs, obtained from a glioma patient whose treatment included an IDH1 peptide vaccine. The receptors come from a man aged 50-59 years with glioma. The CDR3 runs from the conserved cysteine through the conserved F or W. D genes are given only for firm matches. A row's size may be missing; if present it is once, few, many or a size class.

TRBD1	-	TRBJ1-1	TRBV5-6	TGTGCCAGCTCCCGACAGGGGAACATGAACACTGAAGCTTTCTTT	CASSRQGNMNTEAFF
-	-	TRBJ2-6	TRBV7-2	TGTGCCAGCAGCTTAGCGCCCCTCGCCGGGGCCAACGTCCTGACTTTC	CASSLAPLAGANVLTF
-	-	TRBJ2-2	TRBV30	TGTGCCTGGACAGGGGCGCCAACCGGGGAGCTGTTTTTT	CAWTGAPTGELFF
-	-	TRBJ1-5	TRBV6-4	TGTGCCAGCAGTGACTCACCCAGGAATCAGCCCCAGCATTTT	CASSDSPRNQPQHF
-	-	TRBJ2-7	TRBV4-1	TGCGCCAGCAGCCTGGGAATTTACTACGAGCAGTACTTC	CASSLGIYYEQYF
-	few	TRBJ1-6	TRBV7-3	TGTGCCAGCGCCACAGGACCTGATTCACCCCTCCACTTT	CASATGPDSPLHF
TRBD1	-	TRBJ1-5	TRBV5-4	TGTGCCAGCAGCTTTGGTGGACAGGGGGCCCTTTTGAATCAGCCCCAGCATTTT	CASSFGGQGALLNQPQHF
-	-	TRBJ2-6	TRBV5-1	TGCGCCAGCGGGTTCACGTCTGGGGCCAACGTCCTGACTTTC	CASGFTSGANVLTF
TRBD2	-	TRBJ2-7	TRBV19	TGTGCCAGTAGTATAGTAGCGGGAGGGAACTACGAGCAGTACTTC	CASSIVAGGNYEQYF
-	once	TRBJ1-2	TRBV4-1	TGCGCCAGCAGCCAAGAGGGGGGCAGACGTAACTATGGCTACACCTTC	CASSQEGGRRNYGYTF
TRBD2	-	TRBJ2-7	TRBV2	TGTGCCAGCCTCCCTGGGGGGGTAGGCTACGAGCAGTACTTC	CASLPGGVGYEQYF
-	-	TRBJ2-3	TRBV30	TGTGCCTGGAGTGTAGAAGGGGGGTCAGATACGCAGTATTTT	CAWSVEGGSDTQYF
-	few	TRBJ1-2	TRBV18	TGTGCCAGCTCACCACGGCCAGACTATGGCTACACCTTC	CASSPRPDYGYTF
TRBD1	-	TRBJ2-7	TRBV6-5	TGTGCCAGCAGTTACTCGGGACAGGGGATCCCCTACGAGCAGTACTTC	CASSYSGQGIPYEQYF
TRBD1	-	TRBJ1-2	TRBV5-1	TGCGCCAGCAGCTTGGAGCCAGGGGGTATTTATGGCTACACCTTC	CASSLEPGGIYGYTF
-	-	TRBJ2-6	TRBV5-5	TGTGCCAGCAGCTTGGAACTTCATTACTCTGGGGCCAACGTCCTGACTTTC	CASSLELHYSGANVLTF
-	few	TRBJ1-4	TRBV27	TGTGCCAGCAGTCGAAGACCCCAGGGTGAAAAACTGTTTTTT	CASSRRPQGEKLFF
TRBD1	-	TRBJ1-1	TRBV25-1	TGTGCCAGCAGTACCCCACAGGGGATGAACACTGAAGCTTTCTTT	CASSTPQGMNTEAFF
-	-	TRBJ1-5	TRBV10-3	TGTGCCATCAGTGAATCGGGCAATCAGCCCCAGCATTTT	CAISESGNQPQHF
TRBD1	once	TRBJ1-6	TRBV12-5	TGTGCTAGTGGATTCGACAGGGATTCACCCCTCCACTTT	CASGFDRDSPLHF
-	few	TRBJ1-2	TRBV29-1	TGCAGCGTTGTGGTTTCTAACTATGGCTACACCTTC	CSVVVSNYGYTF
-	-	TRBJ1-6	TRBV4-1	TGCGCCAGCAGCCAAGCCCCTGAGGGTTCACCCCTCCACTTT	CASSQAPEGSPLHF
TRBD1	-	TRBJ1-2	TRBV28	TGTGCCAGCAGTTTCTCGCAGGGGGCAGGAGGCTACACCTTC	CASSFSQGAGGYTF
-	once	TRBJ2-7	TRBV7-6	TGTGCCAGCAGCTTGGCAGGGGACGAGCAGTACTTC	CASSLAGDEQYF
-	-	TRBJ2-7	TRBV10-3	TGTGCCATCAGTGAGGCTGCCGAGCAGTACTTC	CAISEAAEQYF
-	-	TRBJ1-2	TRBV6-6	TGTGCCAGCAGCCCCGGGACAAATTATGGCTACACCTTC	CASSPGTNYGYTF
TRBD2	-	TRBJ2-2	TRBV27	TGTGCCAGCAGCACCGGGACTAGTCAGTCCGGGGAGCTGTTTTTT	CASSTGTSQSGELFF
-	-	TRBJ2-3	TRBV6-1	TGTGCCAGCAGTGGAGAGGGAAGGGGCACAGATACGCAGTATTTT	CASSGEGRGTDTQYF
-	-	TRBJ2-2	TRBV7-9	TGTGCCAGCAGCACTTACAGGGCCCCCGGGGAGCTGTTTTTT	CASSTYRAPGELFF
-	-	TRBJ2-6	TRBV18	TGTGCCAGCTCACTCGAACAGGGCTCTGGGGCCAACGTCCTGACTTTC	CASSLEQGSGANVLTF
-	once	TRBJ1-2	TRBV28	TGTGCCAGCTCCGGACTCGATGGCTACACCTTC	CASSGLDGYTF
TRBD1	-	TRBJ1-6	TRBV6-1	TGTGCCAGCAGTGAAAGGGGGCTGTTTCGTTCACCCCTCCACTTT	CASSERGLFRSPLHF
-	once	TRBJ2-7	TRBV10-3	TGTGCCATCAGTGAGTCGAGACAGGTAAACGAGCAGTACTTC	CAISESRQVNEQYF
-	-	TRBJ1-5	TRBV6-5	TGTGCCAGCAGTGGGCAGGGAGCTAATCAGCCCCAGCATTTT	CASSGQGANQPQHF
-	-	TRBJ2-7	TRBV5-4	TGTGCCAGCAGCTCCGGGACCTCCGTCCCTTCTGAGCAGTACTTC	CASSSGTSVPSEQYF
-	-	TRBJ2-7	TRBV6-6	TGTGCCAGCAGTTTTGAGGTGGCAACCCGACCCTCCGAGCAGTACTTC	CASSFEVATRPSEQYF
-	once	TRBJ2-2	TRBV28	TGTGCCAGCAGTTTCCGACTAGTAGTGCCCGGGGAGCTGTTTTTT	CASSFRLVVPGELFF
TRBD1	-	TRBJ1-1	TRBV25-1	TGTGCCAGCAGTGAATCGTCCCGGACAGGGCTGAACACTGAAGCTTTCTTT	CASSESSRTGLNTEAFF
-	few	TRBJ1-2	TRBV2	TGTGCCAGCAGTGAAGGCCGCAACTATGGCTACACCTTC	CASSEGRNYGYTF
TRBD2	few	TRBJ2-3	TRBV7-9	TGTGCCAGCAGCTTACTCGCGCGGGGGGTCACAGATACGCAGTATTTT	CASSLLARGVTDTQYF
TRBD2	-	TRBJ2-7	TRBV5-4	TGTGCCAGCAGCTTGGTGGCTAGCGGGGGACCTTACGAGCAGTACTTC	CASSLVASGGPYEQYF